The 10 T cell receptor beta chains below were found in one sample sequenced in a study of T cell changes during pregnancy in multiple sclerosis. Sequenced by immunoSEQ multiplex PCR; TCRdb stores in-frame clones only, minus some. Altogether tens of thousands of clones are present, 85% to 95% being singletons, with the ten largest covering over 0.5%. The sample was CD4+ T cells from peripheral blood mononuclear cells, taken in the third trimester of pregnancy. These receptors originate from a female donor with multiple sclerosis, enrolled in a pregnancy study.

This chain joins TRBV28 and TRBJ1-3; no reliable D call. The germline CDR1 and CDR2 sequences are MDHEN and SYDVKM. V lost 7 bases and J lost 0, with 10 bases in between. The CDR3 length is 14 residues. The CDR3 nucleotides read TGTGCCAGCATCGAAAACTCCTCTGGAAACACCATATATTTT. Amino acid sequence: CASIENSSGNTIYF.

V is TRBV18 and J is TRBJ1-5; D gene uncertain. This CDR3 has 13 amino acids. Germline V gene data show CDR1 as KGHSH and CDR2 as LQKENI. V shed 5 bases and J shed 3 bases, with 8 bases lying between them. DNA for the CDR3: TGTGCCAGCTCAGGAGGACCCAATCAGCCCCAGCATTTT. Protein product: CASSGGPNQPQHF.

This clone was seen a few times. This chain's CDR3 is CASGTDFGEQFF. The DNA for the CDR3 is TGTGCCAGCGGGACAGATTTCGGTGAGCAGTTCTTC. The genes are TRBV2 and TRBJ2-1; TRBD1 matches at 7 bases. Germline values: CDR1 SNHLY, CDR2 FYNNEI. V was clipped by 8 bases and J by 9 bases; unmatched bases: 7. The CDR3 length is 12 residues.

This clone was detected once. The chain recombines TRBV2 with TRBJ1-1, with TRBD1 identical over 7 bases. With V trimmed by 6 bases and J by 5 bases, 12 bases remained unmatched. The V gene's germline CDR1 is SNHLY and CDR2 FYNNEI. CDR3 length: 15 amino acids. CDR3 DNA sequence: TGTGCCAGCAGCCCCATAGGGACAGCGAATACTGAAGCTTTCTTT. It is translated as CASSPIGTANTEAFF.

This clone was recorded only once. V is TRBV2 and J is TRBJ2-5; D may be TRBD1 (5 bases). Germline V gene data show CDR1 as SNHLY and CDR2 as FYNNEI. V lost 6 bases and J lost 0, with 8 bases in between. The CDR3 loop spans 13 amino acids. The CDR3 nucleotides read TGTGCCAGCAGACGACAGCACCAAGAGACCCAGTACTTC. It translates to CASRRQHQETQYF.

The chain uses TRBV5-4 and TRBJ2-3; 10 bases map to TRBD2. The germline gives CDR1 SGHNT, CDR2 YYREEE (reference sequence). There are 15 residues in the CDR3. With V trimmed by 3 bases and J by 2 bases, 3 bases remained unmatched. For the CDR3, the DNA is TGTGCCAGCAGCTCTAGCGGGGGACTCACAGATACGCAGTATTTT. It is translated as CASSSSGGLTDTQYF.

This sequence joins TRBV29-1 and TRBJ1-1; D unclear. CDR1 is SQVTM, CDR2 ANQGSEA, per germline. The CDR3 is 12 residues long. Deletions cut 0 bases from V and 4 bases from J, with 6 bases between. The CDR3 bases are TGCAGCGTTGAAGACGGGTTCACTGAAGCTTTCTTT. Residues: CSVEDGFTEAFF.

The CDR3 reads CASTPPRETDTQYF. The CDR3 DNA is TGTGCCAGCACCCCTCCCCGGGAAACAGATACGCAGTATTTT. The chain uses TRBV7-9 and TRBJ2-3; perhaps TRBD2 as D (5 bases). The CDR3 runs 14 residues. Trimming removed 7 bases at V and 3 bases at J, with 14 bases between. Germline CDR1 is SEHNR and CDR2 is FQNEAQ (reference sequence). Looking up the rest from reference TRBV7-9 and TRBJ2-3 gives the full variable domain: DTGVSQNPRHKITKRGQNVTFRCDPISEHNRLYWYRQTLGQGPEFLTYFQNEAQLEKSRLLSDRFSAERPKGSFSTLEIQRTEQGDSAMYLCASTPPRETDTQYFGPGTRLTVL.

The CDR3 DNA reads as TGTGCCAGCAGCTTGCGGACAGGGGGCTACACCGGGGAGCTGTTTTTT. This codes for CASSLRTGGYTGELFF. This chain links TRBV14 with TRBJ2-2; the match to TRBD1 covers 11 bases. J gave up 3 bases and V 5 bases, and 5 bases lay outside the gene matches. The CDR3 loop spans 16 amino acids. Germline assignment: CDR1 SGHDN and CDR2 FVKESK.

The J gene is TRBJ2-3, the V gene TRBV9; TRBD2 is a possible D gene (5 bases). The V end was cut by 0 bases, the J end by 2 bases, with 10 bases between. This CDR3 is 15 amino acids long. Germline values: CDR1 SGDLS, CDR2 YYNGEE. As DNA, the CDR3 is TGTGCCAGCAGCGTAGAAGCGAGGGCCACAGATACGCAGTATTTT. Amino acids: CASSVEARATDTQYF.